Following are 2 T cell receptor beta chains from one sample sequenced in a study of CD8 T cells in Susac syndrome. When the RNA was reverse transcribed, random hexamers were used with an input of roughly 0.45 to 1 ug. One entry per CDR3 protein results from TCRdb running MiXCR on the immunoSEQ multiplex PCR reads. The data hold 130,000 or so distinct CDR3 sequences, with just under 95% observed a single time. The source material was CD8+ T cells from PBMCs. These receptor sequences come from a human donor with Susac syndrome.

V gene TRBV9 combines with J gene TRBJ1-6, with a tentative D call TRBD1 (6 bases). CDR3 length equals 15 residues. Deletions cut 5 bases from V and 9 bases from J, with 18 bases between. From germline, CDR1 is SGDLS and CDR2 YYNGEE. Written as DNA, the CDR3 is TGTGCCAGCAGTCCTCAAACAGGGTTAGGTTCACCCCTCCACTTT. Protein sequence: CASSPQTGLGSPLHF.

The V and J genes are TRBV20-1 and TRBJ2-7, with D perhaps matching TRBD1 (6 bases). The CDR3 runs 14 residues. Germline V gene sequence: CDR1 DFQATT, CDR2 SNEGSKA (reference sequence). The germline V and J ends were trimmed by 1 base and 0 bases, with 10 bases remaining between them. CDR3 in DNA: TGCAGTGCTAGAGCCCAGGGGAGCTCCTACGAGCAGTACTTC. This sequence encodes CSARAQGSSYEQYF.